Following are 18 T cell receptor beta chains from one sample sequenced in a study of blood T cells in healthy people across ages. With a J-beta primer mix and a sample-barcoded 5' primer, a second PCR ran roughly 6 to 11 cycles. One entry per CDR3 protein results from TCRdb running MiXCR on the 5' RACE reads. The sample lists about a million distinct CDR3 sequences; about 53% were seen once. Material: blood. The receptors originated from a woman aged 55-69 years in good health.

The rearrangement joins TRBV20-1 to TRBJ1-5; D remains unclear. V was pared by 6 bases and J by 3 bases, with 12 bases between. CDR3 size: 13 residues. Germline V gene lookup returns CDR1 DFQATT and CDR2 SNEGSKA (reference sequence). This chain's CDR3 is CSAITRPNQPQHF. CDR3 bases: TGCAGTGCCATAACCCGACCCAATCAGCCCCAGCATTTT.

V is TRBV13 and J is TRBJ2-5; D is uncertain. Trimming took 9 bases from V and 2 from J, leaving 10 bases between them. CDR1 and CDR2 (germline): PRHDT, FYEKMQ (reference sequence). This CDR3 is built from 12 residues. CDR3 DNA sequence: TGTGCCAGGTGGCCTGTACAAGAGACCCAGTACTTC. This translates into CARWPVQETQYF.

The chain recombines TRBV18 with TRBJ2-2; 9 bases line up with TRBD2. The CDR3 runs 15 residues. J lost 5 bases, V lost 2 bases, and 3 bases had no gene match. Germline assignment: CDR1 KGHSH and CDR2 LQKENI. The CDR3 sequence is CASSPGTSSTGELFF. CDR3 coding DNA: TGTGCCAGCTCACCAGGGACTAGCTCTACCGGGGAGCTGTTTTTT.

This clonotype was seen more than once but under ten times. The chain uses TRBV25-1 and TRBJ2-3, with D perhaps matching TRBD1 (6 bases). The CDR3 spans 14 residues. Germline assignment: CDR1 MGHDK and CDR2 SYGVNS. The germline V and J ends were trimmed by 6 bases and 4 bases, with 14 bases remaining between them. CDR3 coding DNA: TGTGCCAGCAGCGTTAACAGGGTTCCAGATACGCAGTATTTT. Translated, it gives CASSVNRVPDTQYF.

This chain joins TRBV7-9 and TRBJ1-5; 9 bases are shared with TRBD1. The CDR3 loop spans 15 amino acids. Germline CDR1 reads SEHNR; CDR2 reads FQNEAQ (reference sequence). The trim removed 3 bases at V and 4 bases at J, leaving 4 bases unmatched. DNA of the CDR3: TGTGCCAGCAGCTTTGGGACAGGGACTAATCAGCCCCAGCATTTT. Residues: CASSFGTGTNQPQHF.

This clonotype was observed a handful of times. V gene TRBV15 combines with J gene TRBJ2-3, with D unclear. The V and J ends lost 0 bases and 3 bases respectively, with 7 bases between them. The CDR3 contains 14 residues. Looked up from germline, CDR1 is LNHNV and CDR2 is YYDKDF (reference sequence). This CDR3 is CATSRDIGTDTQYF. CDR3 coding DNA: TGTGCCACCAGCAGAGATATAGGGACAGATACGCAGTATTTT.

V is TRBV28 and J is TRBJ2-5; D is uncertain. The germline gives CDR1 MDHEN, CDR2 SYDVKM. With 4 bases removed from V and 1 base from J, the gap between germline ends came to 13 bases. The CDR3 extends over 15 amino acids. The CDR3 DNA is TGTGCCAGCAGTTCCCGGGCGACTGGCCAAGAGACCCAGTACTTC. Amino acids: CASSSRATGQETQYF.

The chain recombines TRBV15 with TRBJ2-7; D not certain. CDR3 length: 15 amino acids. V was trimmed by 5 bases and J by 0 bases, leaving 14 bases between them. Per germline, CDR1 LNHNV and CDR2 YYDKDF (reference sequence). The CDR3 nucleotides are TGTGCCACCAGCCCCGGGTTGGCAGCCTCCTACGAGCAGTACTTC. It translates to CATSPGLAASYEQYF.

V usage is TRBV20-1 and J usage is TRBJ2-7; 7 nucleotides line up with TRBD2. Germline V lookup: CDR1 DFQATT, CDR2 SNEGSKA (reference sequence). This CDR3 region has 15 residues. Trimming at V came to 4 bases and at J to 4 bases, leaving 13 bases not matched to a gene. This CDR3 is CSAKAGGSVGYEQYF. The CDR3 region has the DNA TGCAGTGCTAAAGCTGGCGGGAGCGTGGGTTACGAGCAGTACTTC.

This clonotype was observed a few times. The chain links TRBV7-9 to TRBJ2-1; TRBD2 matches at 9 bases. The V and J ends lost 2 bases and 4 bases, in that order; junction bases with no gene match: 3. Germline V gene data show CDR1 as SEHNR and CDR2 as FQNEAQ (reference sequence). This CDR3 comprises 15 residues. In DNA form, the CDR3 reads TGTGCCAGCAGCTTACTAGCGGGAAGATACAATGAGCAGTTCTTC. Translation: CASSLLAGRYNEQFF.

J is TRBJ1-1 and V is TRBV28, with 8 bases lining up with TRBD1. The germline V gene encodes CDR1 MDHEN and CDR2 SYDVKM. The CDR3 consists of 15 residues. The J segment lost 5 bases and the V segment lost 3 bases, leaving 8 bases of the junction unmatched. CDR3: CASSFPQGARTEAFF. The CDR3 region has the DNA TGTGCCAGCAGTTTTCCCCAGGGGGCGAGGACTGAAGCTTTCTTT.

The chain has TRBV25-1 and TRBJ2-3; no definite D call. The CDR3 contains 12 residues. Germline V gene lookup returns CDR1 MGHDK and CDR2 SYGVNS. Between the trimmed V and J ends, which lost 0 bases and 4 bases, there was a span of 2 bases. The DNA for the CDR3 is TGTGCCAGCAGTGAATATTCAGATACGCAGTATTTT. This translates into CASSEYSDTQYF.

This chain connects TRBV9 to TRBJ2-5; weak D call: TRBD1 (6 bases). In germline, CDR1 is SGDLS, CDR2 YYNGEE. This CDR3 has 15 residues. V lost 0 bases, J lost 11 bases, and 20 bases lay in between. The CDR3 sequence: CASSVGWGPNNEQYF. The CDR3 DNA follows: TGTGCCAGCAGCGTAGGGTGGGGGCCGAACAATGAGCAGTACTTC.

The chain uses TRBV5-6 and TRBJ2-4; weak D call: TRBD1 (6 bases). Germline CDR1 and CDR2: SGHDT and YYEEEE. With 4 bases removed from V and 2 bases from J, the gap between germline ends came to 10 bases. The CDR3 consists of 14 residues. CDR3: CASSLRGSKNIQYF. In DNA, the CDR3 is TGTGCCAGCAGCCTAAGGGGGTCCAAAAACATTCAGTACTTC. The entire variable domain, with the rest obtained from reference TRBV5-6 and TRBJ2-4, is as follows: DAGVTQSPTHLIKTRGQQVTLRCSPKSGHDTVSWYQQALGQGPQFIFQYYEEEERQRGNFPDRFSGHQFPNYSSELNVNALLLGDSALYLCASSLRGSKNIQYFGAGTRLSVL.

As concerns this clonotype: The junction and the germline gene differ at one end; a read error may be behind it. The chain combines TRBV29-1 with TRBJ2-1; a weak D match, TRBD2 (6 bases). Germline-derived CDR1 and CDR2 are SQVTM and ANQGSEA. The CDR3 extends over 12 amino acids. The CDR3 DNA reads TGCAGCGTCGGGGACTCGTACAATGGGCAGTTCTTC. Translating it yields CSVGDSYNGQFF.

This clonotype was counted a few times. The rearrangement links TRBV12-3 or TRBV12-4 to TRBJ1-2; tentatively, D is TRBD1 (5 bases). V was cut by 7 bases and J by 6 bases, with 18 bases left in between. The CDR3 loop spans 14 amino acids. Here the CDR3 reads CASTPVEGRHGYTF. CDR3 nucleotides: TGTGCCAGCACCCCCGTAGAGGGACGACATGGCTACACCTTC.

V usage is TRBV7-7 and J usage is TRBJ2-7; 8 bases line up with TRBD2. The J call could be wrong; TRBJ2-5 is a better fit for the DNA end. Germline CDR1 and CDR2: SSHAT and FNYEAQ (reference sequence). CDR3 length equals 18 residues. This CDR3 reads CASSPSRGLGVAGETQYF. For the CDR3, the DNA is TGTGCCAGCAGCCCTTCCCGGGGACTAGGGGTAGCGGGGGAGACCCAGTACTTC.

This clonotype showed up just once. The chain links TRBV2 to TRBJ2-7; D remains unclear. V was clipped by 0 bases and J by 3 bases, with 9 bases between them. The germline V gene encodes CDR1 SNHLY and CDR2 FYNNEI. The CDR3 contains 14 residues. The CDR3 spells CASSEAGMSYEQYF. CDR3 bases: TGTGCCAGCAGTGAAGCAGGGATGAGCTACGAGCAGTACTTC. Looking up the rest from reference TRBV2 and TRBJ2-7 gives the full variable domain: EPEVTQTPSHQVTQMGQEVILRCVPISNHLYFYWYRQILGQKVEFLVSFYNNEISEKSEIFDDQFSVERPDGSNFTLKIRSTKLEDSAMYFCASSEAGMSYEQYFGPGTRLTVT.